Sequencing of this T cell receptor (beta chain) was carried out in a study of blood T cell repertoires in COVID-19. This CDR3 spans 14 amino acids. Germline assignment: CDR1 SGHRS and CDR2 YFSETQ. The V end lost 4 bases, the J end lost 2 bases, and 13 bases lay between the germline ends. Original methodology: Reference gene primers were amplified, and this amplification served to estimate nucleated cell counts. Generated by immunoSEQ multiplex PCR, the TCRdb table keeps only in-frame clones and is missing some. Clone size and the V and J calls come from that table; the DNA yielded D and trimming. The sample contains around 250,000 clones, approximately 82% of which appear only once.

The specimen sequenced was peripheral blood. The source of this sequence is a man in his sixties who had recovered from COVID-19. The V call is TRBV5-1, the J call TRBJ2-7; a possible D gene is TRBD2 (6 bases). In nucleotides, the CDR3 is TGCGCCAGCAGCCCCCCGGGACTCACCTACGAGCAGTACTTC. Encoded protein: CASSPPGLTYEQYF.